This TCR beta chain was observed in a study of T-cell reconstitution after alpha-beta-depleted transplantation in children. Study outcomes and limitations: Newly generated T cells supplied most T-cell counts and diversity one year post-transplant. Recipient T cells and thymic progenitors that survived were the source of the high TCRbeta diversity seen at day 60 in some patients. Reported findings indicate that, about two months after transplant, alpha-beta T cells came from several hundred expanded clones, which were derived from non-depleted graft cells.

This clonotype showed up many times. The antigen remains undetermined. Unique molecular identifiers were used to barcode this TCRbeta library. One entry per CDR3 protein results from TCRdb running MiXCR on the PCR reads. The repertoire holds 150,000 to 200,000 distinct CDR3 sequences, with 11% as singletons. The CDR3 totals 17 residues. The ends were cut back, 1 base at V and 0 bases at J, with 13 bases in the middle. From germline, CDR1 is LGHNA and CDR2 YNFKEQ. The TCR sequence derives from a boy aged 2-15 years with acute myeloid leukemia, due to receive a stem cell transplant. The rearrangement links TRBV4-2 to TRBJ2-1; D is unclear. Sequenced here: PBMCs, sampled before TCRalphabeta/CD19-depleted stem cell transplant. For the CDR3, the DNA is TGTGCCAGCAGCCAAGGTCCCGTGGGGTCCTCCTACAATGAGCAGTTCTTC. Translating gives CASSQGPVGSSYNEQFF.